This T cell receptor (beta chain) derives from a study of blood T cell repertoires in COVID-19 (TCRdb year 2020). In the study overall: Collaborator samples came from the United States, Italy and Spain and covered acute and convalescent phases of COVID-19. The repertoires were released in a freely available public database intended as a resource for research on the immune response to SARS-CoV-2. Samples came from the ongoing ImmuneRACE study (first 160 participants) plus 1,254 subjects from 6 global collaborators. Deeply sampled blood TCRbeta repertoires from subjects exposed to, actively infected with, or recovered from COVID-19 were included in the dataset. The sample metadata nearly always contained a de-identified subject ID, COVID-19 status, age in years and sex. HLA class I and class II types, where available, came from metadata supplied by the sample provider rather than from assay-based typing. The material from the prospective study consisted of cDNA or gDNA derived from T cells, B-cell-depleted T cells, or PBMCs.

In the prospective study, participants were roughly 18 to 100 years old, resided in about two dozen geographic areas of the United States, and were enrolled through a virtual design. To assign participants to cohorts, the prospective study relied on clinical history that participants themselves reported in a screening survey and a study questionnaire. ImmuneRACE Cohort 3 recovered participants were defined by two consecutive negative NP/OP PCR tests, healthcare professional clearance, or symptom resolution. In the prospective study, mobile phlebotomists collected whole blood, serum and a nasopharyngeal or oropharyngeal swab from each participant. Prospective study participants could optionally give additional blood draws and questionnaires over an approximately 2-month period. Before DNA extraction, blood samples from the prospective study were shipped at room temperature or frozen. The immunoSEQ Assay, a bias-controlled multiplex PCR, was used to amplify TCRbeta CDR3 regions from genomic DNA. For the original study's pipeline: The number of nucleated cells in each sample was estimated from the amplification of reference gene primers within the assay. Sequence reads were collapsed and filtered to measure the absolute abundance of every unique TCRbeta CDR3 rearrangement. Productive Simpson clonality was computed per sample as the square root of Simpson's diversity index over productive rearrangements. TCRdb holds this immuneACCESS table with in-frame rearrangements only. Some clones are missing; in checked studies, unresolved V genes explain under half, and the rest has no known cause. The DNA was the basis for D and trimming; V, J and clone size are from that table. Recorded for this sample are around 220,000 clones; roughly 84% of them occurred a single time. Of the sample, 6.8% falls within the top ten clones.

The junction shows trimming of 3 bases on V and 0 bases on J, plus 9 bases between the germline ends. Inclusive of the bounding cysteine and phenylalanine, the CDR3 is 14 residues long. Of the read, only the CDR3 DNA is kept; its 42 bases are in frame from base 1. The germline V gene (reference sequence) yields MNHEY for CDR1 and SMNVEV for CDR2. With respect to this clone: Its recognized antigen is unknown. No much larger clone exists at a distance of one base, and base qualities are not known. Other DNA sequences in the sample encode the same CDR3.

Broader findings and caveats from the paper: The amount of clinical and demographic metadata varied by source and participant and was provided uncurated.

The receptor chain draws on TRBV27 and TRBJ2-7; TRBD2 could be the D gene, as 5 bases match. Sequenced sample: PBMCs or T cells enriched from blood (not recorded which). This TCR derives from a woman aged 40 to 50 who had recovered from COVID-19. The CDR3 has the sequence CASSLSGSSYEQYF. The nucleotide sequence reads as follows: TGTGCCAGCAGTTTGTCGGGGAGCTCCTACGAGCAGTACTTC.